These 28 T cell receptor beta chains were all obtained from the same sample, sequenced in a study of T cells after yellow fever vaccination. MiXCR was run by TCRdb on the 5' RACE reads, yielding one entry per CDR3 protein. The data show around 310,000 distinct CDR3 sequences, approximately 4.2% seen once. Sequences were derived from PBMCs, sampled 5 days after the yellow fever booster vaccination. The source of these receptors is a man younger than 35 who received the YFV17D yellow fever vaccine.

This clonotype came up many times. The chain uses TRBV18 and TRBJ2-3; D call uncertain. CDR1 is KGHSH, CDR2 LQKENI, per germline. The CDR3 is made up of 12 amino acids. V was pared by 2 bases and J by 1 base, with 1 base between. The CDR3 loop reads CASSPGTDTQYF. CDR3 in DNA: TGTGCCAGCTCACCAGGCACAGATACGCAGTATTTT.

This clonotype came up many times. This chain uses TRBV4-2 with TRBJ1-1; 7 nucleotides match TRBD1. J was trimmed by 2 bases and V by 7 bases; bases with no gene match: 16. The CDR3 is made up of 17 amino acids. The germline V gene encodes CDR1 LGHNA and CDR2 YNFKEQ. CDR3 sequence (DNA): TGTGCCAGCACCCTACCCGGGACAGAGAGGGTAAACACTGAAGCTTTCTTT. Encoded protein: CASTLPGTERVNTEAFF.

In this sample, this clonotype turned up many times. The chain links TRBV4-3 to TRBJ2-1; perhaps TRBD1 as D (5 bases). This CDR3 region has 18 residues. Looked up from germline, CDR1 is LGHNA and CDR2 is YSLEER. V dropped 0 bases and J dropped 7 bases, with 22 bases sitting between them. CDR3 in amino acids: CASSQEVQGIVSVNEQFF. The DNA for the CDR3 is TGCGCCAGCAGCCAAGAGGTCCAGGGAATAGTGTCAGTGAATGAGCAGTTCTTC.

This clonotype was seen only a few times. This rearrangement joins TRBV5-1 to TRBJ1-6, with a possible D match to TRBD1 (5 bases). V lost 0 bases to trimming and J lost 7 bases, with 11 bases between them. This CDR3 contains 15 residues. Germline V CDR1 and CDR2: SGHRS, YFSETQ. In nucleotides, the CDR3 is TGCGCCAGCAGCTTGGTTTGGACACAGAATTCACCCCTCCACTTT. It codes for CASSLVWTQNSPLHF.

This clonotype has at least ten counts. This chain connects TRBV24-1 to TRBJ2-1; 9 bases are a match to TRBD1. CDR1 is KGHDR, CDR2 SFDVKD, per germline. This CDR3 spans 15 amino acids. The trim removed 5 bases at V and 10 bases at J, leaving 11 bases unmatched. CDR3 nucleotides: TGTGCCACCAGTGTATCTGGACAGGGGCAGGGGGAGCAGTTCTTC. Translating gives CATSVSGQGQGEQFF.

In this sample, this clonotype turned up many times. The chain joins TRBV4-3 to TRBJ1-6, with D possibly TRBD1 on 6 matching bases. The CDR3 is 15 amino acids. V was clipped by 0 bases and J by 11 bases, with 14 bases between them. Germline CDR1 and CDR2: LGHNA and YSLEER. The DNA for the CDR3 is TGCGCCAGCAGCCAAGAAGGGGGGGTGAGGGCACCCCTCCACTTT. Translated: CASSQEGGVRAPLHF.

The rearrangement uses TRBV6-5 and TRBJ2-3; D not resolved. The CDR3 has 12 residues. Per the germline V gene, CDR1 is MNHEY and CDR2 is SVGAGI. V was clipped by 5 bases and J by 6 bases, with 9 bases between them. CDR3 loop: CASSKFEDTQYF. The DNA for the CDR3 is TGTGCCAGCAGTAAATTCGAGGATACGCAGTATTTT.

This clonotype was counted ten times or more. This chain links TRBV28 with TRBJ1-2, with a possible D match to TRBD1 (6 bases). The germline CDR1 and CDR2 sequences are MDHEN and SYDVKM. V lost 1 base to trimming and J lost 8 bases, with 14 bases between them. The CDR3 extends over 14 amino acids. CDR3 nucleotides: TGTGCCAGCAGTTTATCGGCTCGGGGGGGCGGCTACACCTTC. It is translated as CASSLSARGGGYTF.

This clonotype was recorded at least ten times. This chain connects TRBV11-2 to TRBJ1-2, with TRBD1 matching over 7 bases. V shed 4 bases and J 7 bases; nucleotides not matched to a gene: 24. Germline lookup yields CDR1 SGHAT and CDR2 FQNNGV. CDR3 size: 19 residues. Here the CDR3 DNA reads TGTGCCAGCAGCTGGGTGAGGTCGGTGACAGGGCCCCAGCCTATTGGCTACACCTTC. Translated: CASSWVRSVTGPQPIGYTF.

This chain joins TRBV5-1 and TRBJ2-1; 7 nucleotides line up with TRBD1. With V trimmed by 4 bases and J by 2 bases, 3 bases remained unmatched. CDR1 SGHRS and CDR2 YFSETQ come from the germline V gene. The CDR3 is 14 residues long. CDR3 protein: CASSVDRTYNEQFF. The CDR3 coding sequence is TGCGCCAGCAGCGTGGACAGGACCTACAATGAGCAGTTCTTC.

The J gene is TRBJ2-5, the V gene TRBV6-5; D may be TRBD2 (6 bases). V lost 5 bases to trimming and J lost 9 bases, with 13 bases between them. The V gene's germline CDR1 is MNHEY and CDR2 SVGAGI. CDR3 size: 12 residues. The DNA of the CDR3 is TGTGCCAGCAGTCGACCGGGGGATGCCCAGTACTTC. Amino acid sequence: CASSRPGDAQYF.

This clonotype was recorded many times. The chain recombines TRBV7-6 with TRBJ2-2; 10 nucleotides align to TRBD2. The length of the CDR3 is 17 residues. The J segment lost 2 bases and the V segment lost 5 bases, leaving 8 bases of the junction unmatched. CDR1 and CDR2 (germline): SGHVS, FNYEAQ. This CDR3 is CASSLGGLASNTGELFF. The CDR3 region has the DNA TGTGCCAGCAGCCTAGGGGGACTAGCGAGCAACACCGGGGAGCTGTTTTTT.

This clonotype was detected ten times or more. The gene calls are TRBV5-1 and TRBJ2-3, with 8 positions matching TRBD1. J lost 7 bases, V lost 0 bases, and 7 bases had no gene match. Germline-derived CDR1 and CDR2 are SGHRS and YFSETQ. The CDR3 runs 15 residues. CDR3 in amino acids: CASSLEGTGTNTQYF. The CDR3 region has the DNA TGCGCCAGCAGCTTGGAGGGGACAGGTACGAATACGCAGTATTTT.

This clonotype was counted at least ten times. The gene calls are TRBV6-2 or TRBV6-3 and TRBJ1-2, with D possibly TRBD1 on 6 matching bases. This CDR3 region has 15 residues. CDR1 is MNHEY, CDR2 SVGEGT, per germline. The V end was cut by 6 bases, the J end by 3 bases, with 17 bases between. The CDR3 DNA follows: TGTGCCAGCAGACCCGGTCCGGGACACTACTATGGCTACACCTTC. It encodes CASRPGPGHYYGYTF.

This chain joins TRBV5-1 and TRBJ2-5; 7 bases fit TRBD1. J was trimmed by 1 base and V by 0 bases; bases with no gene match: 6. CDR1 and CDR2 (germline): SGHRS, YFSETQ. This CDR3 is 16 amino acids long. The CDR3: CASSLDGTALQETQYF. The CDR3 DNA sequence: TGCGCCAGCAGCTTGGACGGGACAGCGCTCCAAGAGACCCAGTACTTC.

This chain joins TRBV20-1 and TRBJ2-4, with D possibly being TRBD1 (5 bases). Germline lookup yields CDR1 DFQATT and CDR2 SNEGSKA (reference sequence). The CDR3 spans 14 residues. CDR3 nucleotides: TGCAGCGTGGGGCAGGGCCGGGCCAAAAACATTCAGTACTTC. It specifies CSVGQGRAKNIQYF.

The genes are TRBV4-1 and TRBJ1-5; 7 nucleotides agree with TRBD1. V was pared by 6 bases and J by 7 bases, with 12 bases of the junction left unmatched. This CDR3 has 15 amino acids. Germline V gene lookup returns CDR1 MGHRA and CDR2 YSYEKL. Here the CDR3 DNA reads TGCGCCAGCAGTCGAAGGGGGACAGAAAGGCAGCCCCAGCATTTT. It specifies CASSRRGTERQPQHF.

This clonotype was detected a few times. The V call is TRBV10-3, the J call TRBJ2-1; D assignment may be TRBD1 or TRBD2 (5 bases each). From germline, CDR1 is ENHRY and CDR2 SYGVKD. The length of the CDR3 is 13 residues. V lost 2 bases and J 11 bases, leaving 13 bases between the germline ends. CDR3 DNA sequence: TGTGCCATCAGTGAGGATACCGGGGCTAAGCAGTTCTTC. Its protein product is CAISEDTGAKQFF.

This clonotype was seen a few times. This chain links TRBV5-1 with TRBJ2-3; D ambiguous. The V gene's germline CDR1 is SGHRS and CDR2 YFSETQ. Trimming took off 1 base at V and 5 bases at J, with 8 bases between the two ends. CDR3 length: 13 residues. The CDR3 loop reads CASSLMGVDTQYF. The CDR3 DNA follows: TGCGCCAGCAGCTTGATGGGTGTAGATACGCAGTATTTT.

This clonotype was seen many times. The CDR3 spells CATSDSGVTDTQYF. In DNA form, the CDR3 reads TGTGCCACCAGTGATTCTGGTGTGACAGATACGCAGTATTTT. This chain uses TRBV24-1 with TRBJ2-3; no clear D. CDR1 is KGHDR and CDR2 is SFDVKD in the germline V gene. The CDR3 totals 14 residues. V lost 2 bases, J lost 3 bases, and 8 bases lay in between.

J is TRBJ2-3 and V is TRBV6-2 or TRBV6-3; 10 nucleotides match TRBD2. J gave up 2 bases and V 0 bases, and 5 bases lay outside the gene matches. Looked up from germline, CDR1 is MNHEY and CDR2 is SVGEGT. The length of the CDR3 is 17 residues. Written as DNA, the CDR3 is TGTGCCAGCAGTTACTCGATAGCGGGGGGCCTCACAGATACGCAGTATTTT. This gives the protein CASSYSIAGGLTDTQYF.

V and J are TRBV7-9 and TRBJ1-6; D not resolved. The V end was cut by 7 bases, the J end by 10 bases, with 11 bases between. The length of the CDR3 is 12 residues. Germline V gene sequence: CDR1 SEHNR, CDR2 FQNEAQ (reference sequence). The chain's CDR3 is CASTRAESPLHF. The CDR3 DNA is TGTGCCAGCACAAGGGCGGAATCACCCCTCCACTTT.

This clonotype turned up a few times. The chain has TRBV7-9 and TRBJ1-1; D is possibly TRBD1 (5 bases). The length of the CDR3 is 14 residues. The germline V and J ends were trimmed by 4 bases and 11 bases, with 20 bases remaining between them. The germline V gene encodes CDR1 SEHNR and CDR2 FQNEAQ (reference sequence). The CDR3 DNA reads TGTGCCAGCAGCTCCACCGGACTCCCCCAGGGCGCTTTCTTT. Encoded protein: CASSSTGLPQGAFF.

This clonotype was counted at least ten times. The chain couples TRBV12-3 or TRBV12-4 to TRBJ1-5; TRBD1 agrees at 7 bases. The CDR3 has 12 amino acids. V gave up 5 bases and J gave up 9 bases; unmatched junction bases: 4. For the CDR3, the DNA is TGTGCCAGCAGTCCCCAGGGGGGGCCCCAGCATTTT. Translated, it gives CASSPQGGPQHF.

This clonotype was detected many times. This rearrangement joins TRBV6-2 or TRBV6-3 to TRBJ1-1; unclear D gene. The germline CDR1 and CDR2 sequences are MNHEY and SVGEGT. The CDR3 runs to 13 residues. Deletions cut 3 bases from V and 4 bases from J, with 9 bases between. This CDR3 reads CASSYLYTTEAFF. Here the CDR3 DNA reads TGTGCCAGCAGTTATCTATACACCACTGAAGCTTTCTTT.

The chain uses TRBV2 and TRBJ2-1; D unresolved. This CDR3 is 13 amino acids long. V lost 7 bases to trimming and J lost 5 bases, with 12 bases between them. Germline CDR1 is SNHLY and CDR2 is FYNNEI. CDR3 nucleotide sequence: TGTGCCAGCAATCAACAAGGAAACAATGAGCAGTTCTTC. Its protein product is CASNQQGNNEQFF.

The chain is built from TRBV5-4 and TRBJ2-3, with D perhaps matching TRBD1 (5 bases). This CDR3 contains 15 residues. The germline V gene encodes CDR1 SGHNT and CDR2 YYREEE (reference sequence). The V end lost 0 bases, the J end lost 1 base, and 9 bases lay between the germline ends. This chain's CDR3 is CASSLGGIGTDTQYF. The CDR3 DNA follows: TGTGCCAGCAGCTTGGGGGGCATCGGCACAGATACGCAGTATTTT.

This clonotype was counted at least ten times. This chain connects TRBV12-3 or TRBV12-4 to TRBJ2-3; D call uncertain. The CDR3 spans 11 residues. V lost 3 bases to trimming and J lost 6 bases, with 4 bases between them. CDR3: CASSFRDTQYF. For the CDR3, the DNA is TGTGCCAGCAGTTTTCGGGATACGCAGTATTTT.